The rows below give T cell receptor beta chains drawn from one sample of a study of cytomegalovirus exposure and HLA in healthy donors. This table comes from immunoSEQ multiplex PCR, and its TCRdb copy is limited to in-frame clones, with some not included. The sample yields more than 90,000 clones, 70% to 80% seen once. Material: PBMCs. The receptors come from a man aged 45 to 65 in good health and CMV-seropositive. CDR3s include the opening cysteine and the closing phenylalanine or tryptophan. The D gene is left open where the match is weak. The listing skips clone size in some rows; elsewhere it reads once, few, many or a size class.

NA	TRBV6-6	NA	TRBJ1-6	TGTGCCAGCAGTCCCCCCAAAAATTCACCCCTCCACTTT	CASSPPKNSPLHF
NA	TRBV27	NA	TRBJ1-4	TGTGCCAGCAGCTCTCGACCCGCGGCTAATGAAAAACTGTTTTTT	CASSSRPAANEKLFF
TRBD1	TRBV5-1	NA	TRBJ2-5	TGCGCCAGCAGCTTCCATGGACAGGCCCAAGAGACCCAGTACTTC	CASSFHGQAQETQYF
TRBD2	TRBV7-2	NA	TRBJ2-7	TGTGCCAGCAGCTTTACCGCGGGAGTATTCTACGAGCAGTACTTC	CASSFTAGVFYEQYF
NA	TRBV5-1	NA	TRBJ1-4	TGCGCCAGCAGTTTTGAGGGGGTCGCTAATGAAAAACTGTTTTTT	CASSFEGVANEKLFF
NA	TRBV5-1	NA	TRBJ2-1	TGCGCCAGCAGCTTGGGGGGGGTCTACAATGAGCAGTTCTTC	CASSLGGVYNEQFF
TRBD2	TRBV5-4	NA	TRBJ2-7	TGTGCCAGCAGCCCCCCAGGGGCTAGCGGGGTGGGCGAGCAGTACTTC	CASSPPGASGVGEQYF
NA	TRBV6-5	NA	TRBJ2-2	TGTGCCAGCAGTTACCGGGGCACCGGGGAGCTGTTTTTT	CASSYRGTGELFF
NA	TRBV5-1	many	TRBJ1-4	TGCGCCAGCAGCTCCCCGGGGACTGGTGAAAAACTGTTTTTT	CASSSPGTGEKLFF
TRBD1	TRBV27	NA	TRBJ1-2	TGTGCCAGCACTGGGGACAGGGCTGGGGGCTACACCTTC	CASTGDRAGGYTF
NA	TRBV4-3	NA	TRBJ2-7	TGCGCCAGCAGCCAAGGGACCCTCCATGGGGAGGAACGCGAGCAGTACTTC	CASSQGTLHGEEREQYF
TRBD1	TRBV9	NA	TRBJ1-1	TGTGCCAGCAGCAGAGGGGGACAGGGGGGCACTGAAGCTTTCTTT	CASSRGGQGGTEAFF
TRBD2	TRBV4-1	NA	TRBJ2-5	TGCGCCAGCAGCCAAGAGGGAGGGGTTGGCCCGGCCCAGTACTTC	CASSQEGGVGPAQYF
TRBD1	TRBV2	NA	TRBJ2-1	TGTGCCAGCAGGGGGGGGACAGGGTCTGATGAGCAGTTCTTC	CASRGGTGSDEQFF
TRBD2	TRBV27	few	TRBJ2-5	TGTGCCAGCAGGCTCCTTGGCTTCGCGGGAGCTCCGGGGGAGCAGTACTTC	CASRLLGFAGAPGEQYF